These 4 T cell receptor beta chains came from one sample sequenced in a study of T-cell memory formation after mild COVID-19. MiXCR, applied by TCRdb to the 5' RACE reads, yields one record per CDR3 protein. Of around 340,000 distinct CDR3 sequences in the sample, more than 15% were seen once. Sequenced: PBMCs or a T cell subset sorted from them (not recorded which). The source of these receptors is a man between 18 and 29 years old who had mild COVID-19 (a few samples of this study predate the infection). Cell type and time point are not known.

In this sample, this clonotype turned up a few times. This sequence joins TRBV10-3 and TRBJ1-6; 12 bases match TRBD1. The V gene's germline CDR1 is ENHRY and CDR2 SYGVKD. The junction had 4 bases not matched to a gene; V was cut back by 0 bases and J by 10 bases. The CDR3 has 16 residues. Here the CDR3 reads CAISESGTGGSSPLHF. The CDR3 DNA follows: TGTGCCATCAGTGAGTCGGGGACAGGGGGCTCGTCACCCCTCCACTTT.

This chain links TRBV27 with TRBJ2-5; possible D gene TRBD2, 6 bases. The CDR3 is 14 amino acids. The V and J ends lost 6 bases and 2 bases respectively, with 13 bases between them. Germline-derived CDR1 and CDR2 are MNHEY and SMNVEV (reference sequence). The DNA for the CDR3 is TGTGCCAGCAGGCGACTAGGATTACAAGAGACCCAGTACTTC. It yields the protein CASRRLGLQETQYF.

The DNA of the CDR3 is TGTGCCAGCAGCCCCGGGGAAGGGAGCCACGAGCAGTACTTC. This gives the protein CASSPGEGSHEQYF. The V gene is TRBV6-5, the J gene TRBJ2-7; TRBD2 is a possible D gene (5 bases). Germline CDR1 and CDR2: MNHEY and SVGAGI. The V gene lost 6 bases and the J gene lost 5 bases, with 17 bases spanning the gap. The length of the CDR3 is 14 residues.

In this sample, this clonotype turned up a few times. The chain uses TRBV7-9 and TRBJ1-5, with D possibly TRBD1 on 6 matching bases. V was pared by 1 base and J by 2 bases, with 18 bases between. The germline gives CDR1 SEHNR, CDR2 FQNEAQ (reference sequence). This CDR3 comprises 18 residues. In DNA form, the CDR3 reads TGTGCCAGCAGCTTAGGGCGGTGGGGGCAGGGAGGCAATCAGCCCCAGCATTTT. Translated, it gives CASSLGRWGQGGNQPQHF.